This T cell receptor beta chain comes out of a study of T cells after yellow fever vaccination. As concerns this clonotype: No antigen is known for it.

Conversion of TCR transcripts into cDNA relied on 5'RACE template switching, which added a universal primer site and UMIs. TCRdb re-called the 5' RACE reads through MiXCR, storing one row per CDR3 protein. This table has about 320,000 distinct CDR3 sequences, 3.5% to 5% appearing once. Study-level results: At less than 97% for CD4 and just over 85% for CD8, most primary-vaccination clones showed up again after the booster.

V lost 0 bases, J lost 3 bases, and 17 bases lay in between. The CDR3 spans 17 residues. Per germline, CDR1 SGHNT and CDR2 YYREEE (reference sequence). This TCR came from a man younger than 30 who received the YFV17D yellow fever vaccine. The source was PBMCs, collected 15 days after the yellow fever booster vaccination. The chain joins TRBV5-4 to TRBJ2-3, with no clear D. CDR3 protein: CASSLVGQRHGTDTQYF. CDR3 nucleotides: TGTGCCAGCAGCTTGGTCGGGCAGCGCCATGGTACAGATACGCAGTATTTT.